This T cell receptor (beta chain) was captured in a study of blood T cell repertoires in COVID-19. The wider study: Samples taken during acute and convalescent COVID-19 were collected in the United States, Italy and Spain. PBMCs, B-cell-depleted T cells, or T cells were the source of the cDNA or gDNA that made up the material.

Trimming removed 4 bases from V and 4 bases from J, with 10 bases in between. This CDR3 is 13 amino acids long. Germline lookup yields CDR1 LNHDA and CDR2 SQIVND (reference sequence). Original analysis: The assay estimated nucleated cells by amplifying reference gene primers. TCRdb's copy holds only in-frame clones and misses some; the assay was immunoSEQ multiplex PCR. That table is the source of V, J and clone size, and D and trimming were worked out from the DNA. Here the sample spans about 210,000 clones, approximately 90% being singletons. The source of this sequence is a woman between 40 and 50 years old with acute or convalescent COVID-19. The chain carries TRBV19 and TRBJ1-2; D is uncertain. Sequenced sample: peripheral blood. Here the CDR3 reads CASSTLEFYGYTF. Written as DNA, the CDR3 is TGTGCCAGTAGTACCCTAGAGTTCTATGGCTACACCTTC.